This is a list of T cell receptor beta chains from one sample in a study of post-analysis software for immune sequencing data. TCRdb itself ran the PCR reads through MiXCR, one entry per CDR3 protein. The sample has 800,000 to 950,000 distinct CDR3 sequences; roughly 58% are singletons. Material: blood. These receptors were collected from a girl aged 5-17 years with multiple sclerosis. The CDR3 runs from the conserved cysteine through the conserved F or W. Fields, in order: V gene, J gene, D gene, clone size, CDR3 protein, CDR3 DNA. A D gene is named only where the DNA matches it firmly. Clone size appears in some rows only: once, few, many, or a class for an expanded clone.

TRBV20-1	TRBJ1-4	-	-	CSARIRTNEELFF	TGCAGTGCTAGAATCAGGACTAATGAAGAACTGTTTTTT
TRBV29-1	TRBJ2-7	-	-	CSVEGVAEQYF	TGCAGCGTTGAGGGGGTGGCCGAGCAGTACTTC
TRBV5-1	TRBJ2-1	-	once	CASSLGTTLDEQFF	TGCGCCAGCAGCTTGGGGACAACTTTAGATGAGCAGTTCTTC
TRBV5-1	TRBJ1-1	TRBD1	-	CASSAVPGQGMNTEAFF	TGCGCCAGCAGCGCCGTCCCGGGACAGGGAATGAACACTGAAGCTTTCTTT
TRBV7-9	TRBJ2-7	TRBD2	-	CASSTGLAGRSEQYF	TGTGCCAGCAGCACGGGACTAGCGGGACGTAGCGAGCAGTACTTC
TRBV29-1	TRBJ2-1	TRBD2	few	CSVSGTSNEQFF	TGCAGCGTATCCGGGACTAGCAATGAGCAGTTCTTC
TRBV6-1	TRBJ2-1	TRBD1	-	CASSNPGQGARGLSSYNEQFF	TGTGCCAGCAGTAATCCGGGACAGGGGGCTCGCGGGTTGAGCTCCTACAATGAGCAGTTCTTC
TRBV10-3	TRBJ1-2	-	-	CAISDLGDGYTF	TGTGCCATCAGTGACCTTGGCGATGGCTACACCTTC
TRBV20-1	TRBJ2-1	TRBD2	-	CSAISGGAGNEQFF	TGCAGTGCTATTAGCGGGGGGGCCGGCAATGAGCAGTTCTTC
TRBV28	TRBJ2-1	TRBD2	few	CASNYALAGNEQFF	TGTGCCAGCAATTACGCACTAGCGGGAAATGAGCAGTTCTTC
TRBV20-1	TRBJ2-7	-	-	CSANRGAGEQYF	TGCAGTGCGAATCGGGGGGCGGGCGAGCAGTACTTC
TRBV12-3/TRBV12-4	TRBJ2-1	TRBD2	-	CASSSGGDGGEQFF	TGTGCCAGCAGTTCCGGGGGGGATGGAGGTGAGCAGTTCTTC
TRBV7-8	TRBJ2-7	TRBD1	once	CASSYRPGQGNIIYEQYF	TGTGCCAGCAGCTACCGACCGGGACAGGGGAACATTATCTACGAGCAGTACTTC
TRBV5-1	TRBJ1-2	-	-	CASSLDTSFNYGYTF	TGCGCCAGCAGCTTGGATACGAGTTTTAACTATGGCTACACCTTC
TRBV12-3/TRBV12-4	TRBJ1-2	TRBD1	few	CASSQGTGGVGDYGYTF	TGTGCCAGCAGTCAAGGGACAGGGGGAGTCGGTGACTATGGCTACACCTTC
TRBV29-1	TRBJ2-7	TRBD2	few	CSVEPSGGYNEQYF	TGCAGCGTTGAGCCCTCCGGGGGGTACAACGAGCAGTACTTC
TRBV30	TRBJ1-5	-	-	CAWSADSLYQPQHF	TGTGCCTGGAGTGCGGACAGTCTTTATCAGCCCCAGCATTTC
TRBV20-1	TRBJ2-4	TRBD2	-	CSAYRASGSPNEQYF	TGCAGTGCCTATAGGGCTAGCGGGAGTCCCAATGAGCAGTACTTC
TRBV3-1	TRBJ2-5	-	-	CASSHRIGFSYQETQYF	TGTGCCAGCAGCCATCGCATCGGGTTTTCGTACCAAGAGACCCAGTACTTC
TRBV7-9	TRBJ2-4	-	-	CASSSLTEIAKNIQYF	TGTGCCAGCAGCTCACTGACAGAGATAGCCAAAAACATTCAGTACTTC
TRBV6-5	TRBJ2-5	TRBD1	-	CAGSYGGQGGETQYF	TGTGCCGGCAGTTACGGAGGACAGGGGGGAGAGACCCAGTACTTC
TRBV12-3/TRBV12-4	TRBJ1-2	TRBD1	few	CASSPTDRGPYGYTF	TGTGCCAGCAGTCCGACGGACAGGGGGCCCTATGGCTACACCTTC
TRBV5-1	TRBJ2-7	-	-	CASSEYGTLEQYF	TGCGCCAGCAGTGAATACGGGACTCTCGAGCAGTACTTC
TRBV14	TRBJ1-5	-	-	CASSQGPRSSNQPQHF	TGCGCCAGCAGCCAAGGCCCGAGGTCAAGCAATCAGCCCCAGCATTTT
TRBV20-1	TRBJ2-7	TRBD1	-	CSAYQDRGVAYEQYF	TGCAGTGCTTACCAGGACAGGGGAGTGGCGTACGAGCAGTACTTC
TRBV9	TRBJ2-7	TRBD2	-	CASSGGRTSGYEQYF	TGTGCCAGCAGCGGCGGGCGGACTAGCGGCTACGAGCAGTACTTC
TRBV7-9	TRBJ1-1	-	-	CASSTLRGNTEAFF	TGTGCCAGCAGCACACTGAGGGGGAACACTGAAGCTTTCTTT
TRBV7-9	TRBJ2-1	TRBD2	-	CASSSSTSGSINEQFF	TGTGCCAGCAGCTCCTCGACTAGCGGGAGTATAAATGAGCAGTTCTTC
TRBV5-1	TRBJ2-7	-	few	CASSIGHGVYEQYF	TGCGCCAGCAGCATCGGACACGGAGTCTACGAGCAGTACTTC
TRBV2	TRBJ1-1	-	-	CASTEDTEAFF	TGTGCCAGCACTGAGGACACTGAAGCTTTCTTT
TRBV12-5	TRBJ2-1	-	-	CASGLAGGTGNEQFF	TGTGCTAGTGGTTTGGCCGGCGGTACAGGGAATGAGCAGTTCTTC
TRBV28	TRBJ2-7	TRBD1	-	CASSLYRGGGSYEQYF	TGTGCCAGCAGTTTATATCGAGGGGGCGGTTCCTACGAGCAGTACTTC
TRBV13	TRBJ2-7	-	-	CASSLGQQGPYEQYF	TGTGCCAGCAGCCTCGGACAACAAGGTCCCTACGAGCAGTACTTC